This T cell receptor beta chain is drawn from a study of T cell repertoires in cytomegalovirus infection. Study context: Recently identified HLA-C-restricted CMV epitopes were used, and well-studied HLA-B-restricted CMV epitopes were used as well. The public TCR beta signatures pointed to both CMV infection and matching HLA type. The study's findings and limits: Summed public TCR beta family frequency identified CMV carriers bearing the relevant HLA.

TCRdb independently ran MiXCR on the reads; one entry per CDR3 protein. The sample carries around 900,000 distinct CDR3 sequences, roughly 30% recorded once. Germline V CDR1 and CDR2: SNHLY, FYNNEI. Trimming cost V 1 base and J 5 bases, with 11 bases left between them. This CDR3 has 14 residues. Comment on this clonotype: Its antigen is not known.

The chain is built from TRBV2 and TRBJ1-2; D not resolved. This sequence was found in a human donor in good health (CMV status not recorded). Some clones in this sample may be carry-over from other donors' samples. The specimen comprised cultured CD8+ T cells from PBMCs, sampled from culture after CMV antigen stimulation. This chain's CDR3 is CASSEGPGYYGYTF. CDR3 DNA: TGTGCCAGCAGTGAAGGCCCGGGATATTATGGCTACACCTTC.